These 30 T cell receptor beta chains were all obtained from the same sample, sequenced in a study of blood T cell repertoires in COVID-19. TCRdb keeps only in-frame clones here, not all; method: immunoSEQ multiplex PCR. There are 150,000 to 200,000 clones in the sample; approximately 87% occur only once, and approximately 13% lies in the top ten. Sequencing input: peripheral blood. Receptors originate from a woman between 65 and 79 years old with COVID-19, enrolled during active disease.

This chain links TRBV19 with TRBJ1-6; weak D call: TRBD1 (6 bases). V dropped 3 bases and J dropped 10 bases, with 13 bases sitting between them. The CDR3 spans 14 residues. Germline lookup yields CDR1 LNHDA and CDR2 SQIVND (reference sequence). DNA for the CDR3: TGTGCCAGTAGTATGGAGGCAGGGGAATCACCCCTCCACTTT. Its protein product is CASSMEAGESPLHF.

This clone was recorded only once. V and J are TRBV2 and TRBJ2-3; 9 nucleotides align to TRBD2. The CDR3 runs to 14 residues. The J segment lost 5 bases and the V segment lost 7 bases, leaving 7 bases of the junction unmatched. Germline CDR1 SNHLY, CDR2 FYNNEI. CDR3: CASIKGLARDTQYF. In DNA form, the CDR3 reads TGTGCCAGCATTAAGGGACTAGCAAGAGATACGCAGTATTTT.

The chain employs TRBV7-2 and TRBJ2-3, with 8 bases matching TRBD2. Germline CDR1 and CDR2: SGHTA and FQGNSA. This CDR3 is 15 amino acids long. V was clipped by 4 bases and J by 4 bases; unmatched bases: 7. As DNA, the CDR3 is TGTGCCAGCAGCTCCAGCGGGAGCGCTGCAGATACGCAGTATTTT. As protein: CASSSSGSAADTQYF.

A few counts support this clone. This chain uses TRBV6-2 or TRBV6-3 with TRBJ1-5, with 8 bases identical to TRBD1. The CDR3 totals 17 residues. With 6 bases clipped from V and 0 bases from J, the junction kept 10 bases outside the gene matches. In germline, CDR1 is MNHEY, CDR2 SVGEGT. CDR3 in amino acids: CASSPGTGLYSNQPQHF. CDR3 nucleotides: TGTGCCAGCAGCCCTGGGACAGGCCTTTATAGCAATCAGCCCCAGCATTTT.

The chain is built from TRBV28 and TRBJ1-2; D might be TRBD1 (5 bases). This CDR3 contains 13 residues. The germline CDR1 and CDR2 sequences are MDHEN and SYDVKM. V dropped 2 bases and J dropped 4 bases, with 8 bases sitting between them. DNA for the CDR3: TGTGCCAGCAGTTTAGGGGCCACCTATGGCTACACCTTC. It specifies CASSLGATYGYTF.

J is TRBJ2-7 and V is TRBV3-1 (or the pseudogene TRBV3-2); possibly TRBD2 for D (6 bases). Trimming stripped 8 bases from V and 4 bases from J, with 21 bases between. CDR1 is LGHDT, CDR2 YNNKEL, per germline (reference sequence). CDR3 length: 15 residues. The CDR3 here is CASHAAGFGAYEQYF. CDR3 in DNA: TGTGCCAGCCACGCGGCGGGATTTGGGGCTTACGAGCAGTACTTC.

The gene calls are TRBV9 and TRBJ2-2; 9 bases fit TRBD1. The germline V gene has CDR1 SGDLS and CDR2 YYNGEE. The trim removed 3 bases at V and 6 bases at J, leaving 3 bases unmatched. This CDR3 is built from 14 residues. The CDR3 loop is CASSATGGAGELFF. The CDR3 nucleotides read TGTGCCAGCAGCGCTACAGGGGGCGCCGGGGAGCTGTTTTTT.

This sequence joins TRBV6-2 or TRBV6-3 and TRBJ2-1, with 11 bases fitting TRBD2. The CDR3 contains 15 residues. Germline V gives CDR1 MNHEY, CDR2 SVGEGT. The V gene end was trimmed by 1 base and the J gene end by 7 bases; junction bases not matched to a gene: 3. Written as DNA, the CDR3 is TGTGCCAGCAGTTACTTAGCGGGGGGGGAGAATGAGCAGTTCTTC. Translating gives CASSYLAGGENEQFF.

In DNA, the CDR3 is TGTGCCTGGAGTGTGGGGACATCACGATATAGCAATCAGCCCCAGCATTTT. This sequence encodes CAWSVGTSRYSNQPQHF. The chain couples TRBV30 to TRBJ1-5; maybe TRBD1 (6 bases). Germline CDR1 and CDR2: GTSNPN and SVGIG (reference sequence). The CDR3 consists of 17 residues. V gave up 0 bases and J gave up 0 bases, with 15 bases separating them.

Here the CDR3 reads CASSVDPSGRVVDEQFF. The DNA of the CDR3 is TGTGCCAGCAGCGTAGATCCTAGCGGGAGGGTCGTAGATGAGCAGTTCTTC. The chain links TRBV9 to TRBJ2-1; 12 bases are shared with TRBD2. This CDR3 comprises 17 residues. Germline CDR1 and CDR2: SGDLS and YYNGEE. Germline trimming cut 0 bases from V and 8 bases from J; bases unmatched to any gene: 9.

The chain recombines TRBV9 with TRBJ2-1, with TRBD2 matching over 12 bases. The CDR3 length is 16 residues. Per the germline V gene, CDR1 is SGDLS and CDR2 is YYNGEE. V lost 2 bases, J lost 8 bases, and 8 bases stayed unmatched. Here the CDR3 DNA reads TGTGCCAGCAGCGTCGGGGGGACTAGCGGGTTGGATGAGCAGTTCTTC. Translation: CASSVGGTSGLDEQFF. Based on the CDR3 plus reference TRBV9 and TRBJ2-1, the full variable domain is DSGVTQTPKHLITATGQRVTLRCSPRSGDLSVYWYQQSLDQGLQFLIQYYNGEERAKGNILERFSAQQFPDLHSELNLSSLELGDSALYFCASSVGGTSGLDEQFFGPGTRLTVL.

The genes are TRBV24-1 and TRBJ1-1, with 7 bases that match TRBD1. The V gene's germline CDR1 is KGHDR and CDR2 SFDVKD. Losses at the gene ends were 10 bases for V and 2 bases for J; bases not matched to a gene: 6. The CDR3 contains 13 residues. CDR3 amino acids: CATNRDRNTEAFF. The CDR3 coding sequence is TGTGCCACGAACCGGGACAGAAACACTGAAGCTTTCTTT.

The chain uses TRBV18 and TRBJ2-1, with 8 nucleotides matching TRBD1. Germline V gene sequence: CDR1 KGHSH, CDR2 LQKENI. The CDR3 covers 15 residues. With V trimmed by 5 bases and J by 0 bases, 3 bases remained unmatched. The DNA for the CDR3 is TGTGCCAGCTCAGTCAGGGGGCTCTCCTACAATGAGCAGTTCTTC. Amino acids: CASSVRGLSYNEQFF.

As for this clone: This same CDR3 is encoded by further DNA sequences in the sample. V gene TRBV29-1 combines with J gene TRBJ2-5; 7 bases are a match to TRBD2. The CDR3 is 12 residues long. The germline V gene encodes CDR1 SQVTM and CDR2 ANQGSEA. Unmatched junction bases numbered 0, after V lost 0 bases and J lost 5 bases. The CDR3 region has the DNA TGCAGCGTTGAAGAGGGGGGGGAGACCCAGTACTTC. Protein: CSVEEGGETQYF.

This chain connects TRBV16 to TRBJ1-1; unclear D gene. Germline V gives CDR1 KGHSY, CDR2 FQNENV. The germline V and J ends were trimmed by 4 bases and 1 base, with 4 bases remaining between them. The CDR3 is 12 residues long. The CDR3 DNA is TGTGCCAGCAGCCCCCGGAACACTGAAGCTTTCTTT. It codes for CASSPRNTEAFF.

V and J are TRBV5-1 and TRBJ1-4; D is ambiguous. Germline assignment: CDR1 SGHRS and CDR2 YFSETQ. The CDR3 runs 14 residues. V gave up 4 bases and J gave up 7 bases, with 14 bases separating them. This chain's CDR3 is CASSPGSVGEKLFF. The CDR3 DNA reads as TGCGCCAGCAGCCCGGGGTCAGTAGGTGAAAAACTGTTTTTT.

The chain uses TRBV5-4 and TRBJ1-1; D ambiguous. V shed 3 bases and J shed 0 bases, with 6 bases lying between them. CDR3 length equals 13 residues. Per the germline V gene, CDR1 is SGHNT and CDR2 is YYREEE (reference sequence). DNA for the CDR3: TGTGCCAGCAGCTGGCAGGTGAACACTGAAGCTTTCTTT. Protein sequence: CASSWQVNTEAFF.

The chain carries TRBV12-3 or TRBV12-4 and TRBJ1-5; no clear D gene. This CDR3 comprises 12 residues. Between the trimmed V and J ends, which lost 3 bases and 7 bases, there was a span of 7 bases. CDR3 nucleotides: TGTGCCAGCAGTTTTTCGGGGCAGCCCCAGCATTTT. Translated: CASSFSGQPQHF.

The chain combines TRBV5-4 with TRBJ1-1, with D unclear. In germline, CDR1 is SGHNT, CDR2 YYREEE (reference sequence). V lost 4 bases, J lost 0 bases, and 10 bases lay in between. This CDR3 has 14 residues. The chain's CDR3 is CASSQMRVNTEAFF. DNA for the CDR3: TGTGCCAGCAGCCAAATGCGGGTGAACACTGAAGCTTTCTTT.

V usage is TRBV19 and J usage is TRBJ1-5, with 8 bases fitting TRBD1. CDR1 and CDR2 (germline): LNHDA, SQIVND (reference sequence). J was trimmed by 4 bases and V by 8 bases; bases with no gene match: 7. The CDR3 is made up of 14 amino acids. The CDR3 here is CASEGTGGNQPQHF. For the CDR3, the DNA is TGTGCCAGTGAAGGGACAGGTGGGAATCAGCCCCAGCATTTT.

CDR3 nucleotides: TGTGCCTGGACTCTGGCTAGCGGGAATGAGCAGTTCTTC. As protein: CAWTLASGNEQFF. V gene TRBV30 combines with J gene TRBJ2-1, with 8 bases identical to TRBD2. Germline V gene data show CDR1 as GTSNPN and CDR2 as SVGIG (reference sequence). This CDR3 contains 13 residues. V trimming: 4 bases; J trimming: 7 bases; junction bases outside the gene matches: 6.

The chain couples TRBV28 to TRBJ2-5; TRBD1 is a possible D gene (5 bases). The CDR3 is 20 residues long. CDR1 and CDR2 (germline): MDHEN, SYDVKM. V was cut by 3 bases and J by 5 bases, with 31 bases left in between. CDR3 in DNA: TGTGCCAGCAGTTTGGACGTCCTGGGTTCCAAGGAAGGGGCGAAGGAGACCCAGTACTTC. This sequence encodes CASSLDVLGSKEGAKETQYF. Full variable domain (missing parts from reference TRBV28 and TRBJ2-5): DVKVTQSSRYLVKRTGEKVFLECVQDMDHENMFWYRQDPGLGLRLIYFSYDVKMKEKGDIPEGYSVSREKKERFSLILESASTNQTSMYLCASSLDVLGSKEGAKETQYFGPGTRLLVL.

The rearrangement uses TRBV4-2 and TRBJ2-7; D remains ambiguous. CDR3 size: 16 residues. V was trimmed by 0 bases and J by 2 bases, leaving 14 bases between them. The V gene's germline CDR1 is LGHNA and CDR2 YNFKEQ. The CDR3, as DNA: TGTGCCAGCAGCCAAGATCGTGCCCCCCAGGCCTACGAGCAGTACTTC. This gives the protein CASSQDRAPQAYEQYF.

The V call is TRBV15, the J call TRBJ2-3; no clear D. There are 15 residues in the CDR3. Germline values: CDR1 LNHNV, CDR2 YYDKDF (reference sequence). Trimming took 0 bases from V and 3 from J, leaving 10 bases between them. As DNA, the CDR3 is TGTGCCACCAGCAGAGATGAGCTAGTTACAGATACGCAGTATTTT. Translation: CATSRDELVTDTQYF.

The chain recombines TRBV12-5 with TRBJ1-2; TRBD1 is a possible D gene (6 bases). This CDR3 has 16 residues. The germline V gene has CDR1 LGHNT and CDR2 FRNRAP. V gave up 2 bases and J gave up 4 bases, with 17 bases separating them. CDR3 DNA: TGTGCTAGTGGTTTGTTCGCACAGGGTACAGGCTATGGCTACACCTTC. This translates into CASGLFAQGTGYGYTF.

The chain combines TRBV9 with TRBJ2-5; 9 bases agree with TRBD1. From germline, CDR1 is SGDLS and CDR2 YYNGEE. Germline trimming cut 2 bases from V and 4 bases from J; bases unmatched to any gene: 6. The CDR3 loop spans 15 amino acids. This CDR3 is CASSVGQGGGETQYF. In DNA, the CDR3 is TGTGCCAGCAGCGTGGGACAGGGCGGGGGAGAGACCCAGTACTTC.

This clone was detected only once. The gene calls are TRBV10-3 and TRBJ2-7; D gene uncertain. Trimming took 0 bases from V and 7 from J, leaving 16 bases between them. Germline V gene data show CDR1 as ENHRY and CDR2 as SYGVKD. The CDR3 runs to 15 residues. The CDR3 region is CAISESVNPTREQYF. The CDR3 DNA is TGTGCCATCAGTGAGTCGGTCAACCCAACGCGGGAGCAGTACTTC.

CDR3 loop: CASRFSDRTYGYTF. CDR3 DNA sequence: TGTGCCAGCAGATTCTCGGACAGGACCTATGGCTACACCTTC. V is TRBV28 and J is TRBJ1-2; TRBD1 matches 7 bases. CDR3 length equals 14 residues. J was trimmed by 4 bases and V by 6 bases; bases with no gene match: 8. Per germline, CDR1 MDHEN and CDR2 SYDVKM.

The CDR3, as DNA: TGTGCCAGCAGGACGATTGGTAGGGACAGGGCGTCGTACTATGGCTACACCTTC. The encoded protein is CASRTIGRDRASYYGYTF. The chain employs TRBV28 and TRBJ1-2; 9 bases align to TRBD1. V gave up 6 bases and J gave up 3 bases; unmatched junction bases: 17. CDR1 and CDR2 from the germline V gene are MDHEN and SYDVKM. The CDR3 contains 18 residues.

This clone was observed a few times. The genes are TRBV3-1 (or the pseudogene TRBV3-2) and TRBJ2-5, with 8 positions matching TRBD1. The CDR3 is 16 amino acids. CDR1 is LGHDT, CDR2 YNNKEL, per germline (reference sequence). The J segment lost 4 bases and the V segment lost 4 bases, leaving 11 bases of the junction unmatched. In DNA, the CDR3 is TGTGCCAGCAGCCCGCCGGACAGGGCAGACGGAGAGACCCAGTACTTC. This sequence encodes CASSPPDRADGETQYF.